Each of the 25 T cell receptor beta chains below was sequenced from the same sample in a study of CD8+CD57+ T cells in acquired aplastic anemia. The template used for profiling TCR beta VDJ and CDR3 was genomic DNA. TCRdb reprocessed the reads with MiXCR, giving one entry per CDR3 protein. This table holds just over 400,000 distinct CDR3 sequences, roughly 64% found once. What was sequenced was sorted CD4+, CD8+, or CD8+CD57+ T cells (not recorded which) from PBMCs. These TCRs come from a human donor in good health, serving as a control.

Remarks on this clonotype: One end of the junction varies from germline; a read error may be responsible. The chain combines TRBV20-1 with TRBJ2-7; D gene unclear. Germline CDR1 reads DFQATT; CDR2 reads SNEGSKA (reference sequence). CDR3 length: 15 residues. Here the CDR3 DNA reads TGCAGCGCTACAGACTCTGCGACCAACTCCTACGAGCAGTACTTC. Its translation: CSATDSATNSYEQYF.

This clonotype appeared a few times. The rearrangement uses TRBV7-2 and TRBJ1-1; 10 nucleotides agree with TRBD1. J gave up 5 bases and V 6 bases, and 9 bases lay outside the gene matches. Germline V CDR1 and CDR2: SGHTA, FQGNSA. CDR3 size: 15 residues. The CDR3 sequence is CASSVQGQGSTEAFF. The CDR3 region has the DNA TGTGCCAGCAGTGTTCAGGGACAGGGGAGTACTGAAGCTTTCTTT.

This clonotype was seen many times. V is TRBV4-3 and J is TRBJ1-1; D uncertain. Germline loops: CDR1 LGHNA, CDR2 YSLEER. V shed 3 bases and J shed 0 bases, with 8 bases lying between them. CDR3 length: 14 residues. The DNA for the CDR3 is TGCGCCAGCAGCCACGATATAATGAACACTGAAGCTTTCTTT. It translates to CASSHDIMNTEAFF.

CDR3 residues: CASSYSSGGPLNTEAFF. The CDR3 region has the DNA TGTGCCAGCAGTTACTCTAGCGGGGGGCCCTTGAACACTGAAGCTTTCTTT. The chain links TRBV6-5 to TRBJ1-1, with D tentatively TRBD1 (6 bases). Trimming removed 0 bases from V and 0 bases from J, with 14 bases in between. The germline gives CDR1 MNHEY, CDR2 SVGAGI. The CDR3 consists of 17 residues.

The chain employs TRBV7-9 and TRBJ1-1; D uncertain. The CDR3 extends over 13 amino acids. The germline gives CDR1 SEHNR, CDR2 FQNEAQ (reference sequence). Trimming removed 1 base at V and 4 bases at J, with 7 bases between. CDR3 region: CASSLDGLTEAFF. CDR3 DNA sequence: TGTGCCAGCAGCTTAGATGGGCTCACTGAAGCTTTCTTT.

On this clonotype: A much larger clone sits a single nucleotide away, making a read error possible. The chain couples TRBV12-3 or TRBV12-4 to TRBJ2-2, with 8 bases identical to TRBD1. The CDR3 spans 14 residues. CDR3 sequence reads: CAISDRGRTGELFF. As DNA, the CDR3 is TGTGCCATCAGTGACAGGGGCCGAACCGGGGAGCTGTTTTTT.

Details on this clonotype: At one end the junction does not follow the germline gene, possibly because of a read error. V and J are TRBV7-8 and TRBJ2-7; D is ambiguous. Germline V gives CDR1 SGHVS, CDR2 FQNEAQ. This CDR3 has 11 residues. CDR3 DNA: TGTGCCAGCAGGACCACCAACCAGCAGCACTTC. It encodes CASRTTNQQHF.

The chain combines TRBV9 with TRBJ2-5; D ambiguous. Trimming left V 5 bases short and J 6 bases short, with 20 bases between. The CDR3 runs to 15 residues. Germline V gene lookup returns CDR1 SGDLS and CDR2 YYNGEE. The CDR3 spells CASRTELSVSKTQYF. The CDR3 DNA is TGTGCCAGCAGGACTGAACTATCGGTGTCAAAGACCCAGTACTTC.

The chain links TRBV9 to TRBJ2-7, with TRBD1 matching 8 bases. CDR3 length equals 17 residues. Trimming at V came to 4 bases and at J to 4 bases, leaving 16 bases not matched to a gene. Germline CDR1 reads SGDLS; CDR2 reads YYNGEE. The CDR3 spells CASSLAVDRGTFYEQYF. The CDR3 DNA reads as TGTGCCAGCAGCTTAGCGGTCGACAGGGGAACCTTTTACGAGCAGTACTTC. The whole variable domain, remainder taken from reference TRBV9 and TRBJ2-7, is DSGVTQTPKHLITATGQRVTLRCSPRSGDLSVYWYQQSLDQGLQFLIQYYNGEERAKGNILERFSAQQFPDLHSELNLSSLELGDSALYFCASSLAVDRGTFYEQYFGPGTRLTVT.

Notes on this clonotype: It is likely a read error, because the conserved phenylalanine at the end of the CDR3 is missing. The DNA is left out, because the CDR3 cannot be placed on it with certainty; the CDR3 is given as TCRdb lists it. V usage is TRBV7-9 and J usage is TRBJ1-1; the D segment call TRBD1 is taken from the table without a DNA check. A total of 13 residues make up the CDR3, ends included. Looked up from germline, CDR1 is SEHNR and CDR2 is FQNEAQ (reference sequence). The chain's CDR3 is CASSLADRARIHP.

The chain couples TRBV7-2 to TRBJ2-5; D is uncertain. V was pared by 4 bases and J by 4 bases, with 10 bases between. The V gene's germline CDR1 is SGHTA and CDR2 FQGNSA. The CDR3 sequence is 13 residues long. The CDR3 bases are TGTGCCAGCAGCTACGACGTGGGAGAGACCCAGTACTTC. Protein: CASSYDVGETQYF.

This clonotype was seen more than once but under ten times. The rearrangement joins TRBV24-1 to TRBJ1-2; TRBD1 agrees at 7 bases. Germline loops: CDR1 KGHDR, CDR2 SFDVKD. Trimming took 5 bases from V and 0 from J; bases not matched to a gene: 8. The CDR3 sequence is 16 residues long. CDR3 residues: CATSGGTGTANYGYTF. The CDR3 DNA sequence: TGTGCCACCAGTGGGGGAACCGGGACAGCTAACTATGGCTACACCTTC.

The chain recombines TRBV9 with TRBJ1-5, with D tentatively TRBD1 (5 bases). The CDR3 has 13 residues. Trimming shortened V by 4 bases and J by 8 bases, and 13 bases separated the two germline ends. Germline loops: CDR1 SGDLS, CDR2 YYNGEE. The CDR3 spells CASSLAGSKPQHF. CDR3 DNA sequence: TGTGCCAGCAGCTTAGCAGGGAGCAAGCCCCAGCATTTT. The variable domain in full, with the rest retrieved from reference TRBV9 and TRBJ1-5, is DSGVTQTPKHLITATGQRVTLRCSPRSGDLSVYWYQQSLDQGLQFLIQYYNGEERAKGNILERFSAQQFPDLHSELNLSSLELGDSALYFCASSLAGSKPQHFGDGTRLSIL.

The V and J genes are TRBV19 and TRBJ2-3; TRBD2 matches 7 bases. The CDR3 extends over 18 amino acids. Germline assignment: CDR1 LNHDA and CDR2 SQIVND (reference sequence). Trimming at V came to 7 bases and at J to 3 bases, leaving 19 bases not matched to a gene. In DNA, the CDR3 is TGTGCCAGTACCCCTGGGGATACGGGGGGAGTTGGTACAGATACGCAGTATTTT. Translation gives CASTPGDTGGVGTDTQYF.

This clonotype has a handful of counts. This may arise from a read error, as a much more abundant clone is one base away. The CDR3 protein is CSPLFISGYGYIF. DNA of the CDR3: TGCAGCCCCCTTTTTATATCGGGCTATGGCTACATCTTC. The chain is built from TRBV20-1 and TRBJ1-2; no reliable D call. Germline CDR1 reads DFQATT; CDR2 reads SNEGSKA (reference sequence). The CDR3 length is 13 residues.

With regard to this clonotype: The junction departs from the called germline gene at one end, perhaps through a read error. This rearrangement joins TRBV2 to TRBJ1-5; the match to TRBD1 covers 7 bases. Germline V lookup: CDR1 SNHLY, CDR2 FYNNEI. This CDR3 has 14 residues. CDR3 DNA: TGTGCCAGCAGCCGACAGGGCGGGGATCCGCATACGCAGTTT. Encoded protein: CASSRQGGDPHTQF.

V and J are TRBV20-1 and TRBJ1-1; D not certain. Germline-derived CDR1 and CDR2 are DFQATT and SNEGSKA (reference sequence). V lost 5 bases and J lost 5, with 12 bases in between. This CDR3 has 12 residues. CDR3 amino acids: CSAPESGTEAFF. The CDR3 nucleotides are TGCAGTGCTCCGGAGTCGGGGACTGAAGCTTTCTTT.

The chain carries TRBV20-1 and TRBJ2-5; 8 nucleotides agree with TRBD2. Germline-derived CDR1 and CDR2 are DFQATT and SNEGSKA (reference sequence). The CDR3 is 14 amino acids. With V trimmed by 6 bases and J by 5 bases, 11 bases remained unmatched. The CDR3 sequence is CSATPGLVEETQYF. CDR3 bases: TGCAGTGCCACCCCGGGACTAGTTGAGGAGACCCAGTACTTC.

This sequence joins TRBV24-1 and TRBJ1-6; D may be TRBD1 (5 bases). V dropped 7 bases and J dropped 8 bases, with 17 bases sitting between them. The CDR3 has 15 amino acids. Looked up from germline, CDR1 is KGHDR and CDR2 is SFDVKD. In nucleotides, the CDR3 is TGTGCCACCAGCAGAGGGGACCCGGGTGATTCACCCCTCCACTTT. This sequence encodes CATSRGDPGDSPLHF.

CDR3 DNA: TGTGCCAGCAGCGTAACTGGGGGGACCGAGCAGTACTTC. Protein sequence: CASSVTGGTEQYF. The gene calls are TRBV7-9 and TRBJ2-7; D is perhaps TRBD2 (6 bases). The germline CDR1 and CDR2 sequences are SEHNR and FQNEAQ (reference sequence). This CDR3 spans 13 amino acids. Deletions cut 5 bases from V and 6 bases from J, with 14 bases between. The full variable domain, completed using reference TRBV7-9 and TRBJ2-7, is DTGVSQNPRHKITKRGQNVTFRCDPISEHNRLYWYRQTLGQGPEFLTYFQNEAQLEKSRLLSDRFSAERPKGSFSTLEIQRTEQGDSAMYLCASSVTGGTEQYFGPGTRLTVT.

DNA of the CDR3: TGTGCCAGCAGCAGCAGACTAGCCAGGTACGAGCAGTACTTC. Translating gives CASSSRLARYEQYF. The V gene is TRBV5-4, the J gene TRBJ2-7; 7 nucleotides agree with TRBD2. Trimming cost V 4 bases and J 4 bases; bases outside gene matches: 8. The CDR3 has 14 residues. Germline V gives CDR1 SGHNT, CDR2 YYREEE (reference sequence).

Note on this clonotype: The germline gene is not matched at one end of the junction; a read error may be the cause. The chain is built from TRBV7-2 and TRBJ1-1; D might be TRBD1 (6 bases). Germline V gives CDR1 SGHTA, CDR2 FQGNSA. The CDR3 runs 15 residues. CDR3 in amino acids: CASSLSHRGNSEAFF. CDR3 in DNA: TGTGCCAGCAGCTTATCGCATAGGGGGAACTCTGAAGCCTTCTTT. Looking up the rest from reference TRBV7-2 and TRBJ1-1 gives the full variable domain: GAGVSQSPSNKVTEKGKDVELRCDPISGHTALYWYRQSLGQGLEFLIYFQGNSAPDKSGLPSDRFSAERTGGSVSTLTIQRTQQEDSAVYLCASSLSHRGNSEAFFGQGTRLTVV.

As concerns this clonotype: One end of the junction does not line up with germline, which may come from a read error. The chain combines TRBV6-5 with TRBJ2-3; possible D gene TRBD2, 6 bases. CDR3 length equals 15 residues. Germline CDR1 is MNHEY and CDR2 is SVGAGI. Here the CDR3 DNA reads TGTGCCATCAGTGCTGCCGGGGGAGGCACAGATACGCAGTATTTT. Encoded protein: CAISAAGGGTDTQYF.

This clonotype was seen at least ten times. The rearrangement links TRBV7-3 to TRBJ1-1; D possibly corresponds to TRBD1 (6 bases). Germline CDR1 and CDR2: SGHTA and FQGTGA. This CDR3 is built from 17 residues. V was cut by 0 bases and J by 0 bases, with 14 bases left in between. The CDR3: CASSLTDPTGLNTEAFF. CDR3 sequence (DNA): TGTGCCAGCAGCTTAACCGACCCCACAGGGTTGAACACTGAAGCTTTCTTT.

This clonotype was seen just once. The rearrangement joins TRBV29-1 to TRBJ1-5, with 7 bases that match TRBD1. The CDR3 covers 12 residues. V shed 6 bases, J shed 4 bases, and the junction held 3 bases outside the gene matches. Germline V gives CDR1 SQVTM, CDR2 ANQGSEA. CDR3: CSVQTGNQPQHF. The CDR3 coding sequence is TGCAGCGTGCAGACAGGGAATCAGCCCCAGCATTTT.